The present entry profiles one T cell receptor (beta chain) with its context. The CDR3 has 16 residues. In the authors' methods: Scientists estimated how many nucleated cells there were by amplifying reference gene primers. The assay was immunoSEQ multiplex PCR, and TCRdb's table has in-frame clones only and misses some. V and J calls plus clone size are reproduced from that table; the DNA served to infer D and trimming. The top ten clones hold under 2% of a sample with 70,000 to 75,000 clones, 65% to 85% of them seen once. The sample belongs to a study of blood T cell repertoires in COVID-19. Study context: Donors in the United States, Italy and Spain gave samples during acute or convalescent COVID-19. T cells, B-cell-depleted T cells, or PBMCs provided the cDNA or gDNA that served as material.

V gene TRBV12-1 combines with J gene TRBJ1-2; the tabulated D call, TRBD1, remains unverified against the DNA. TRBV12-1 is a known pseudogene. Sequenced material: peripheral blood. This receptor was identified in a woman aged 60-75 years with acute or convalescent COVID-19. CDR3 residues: CASSFHRDRGRNGYTF. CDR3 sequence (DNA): TGTGCCAGCAGCTTCCACCGGGACAGGGGGCGGAACGGCTACACCTTC.